Reported below is one TCR beta chain. Antigen unknown. Uncontrolled infection, other autoimmune disease, pregnancy or lactation barred patients from enrollment. PBMCs stemmed from under 11 ml fresh peripheral blood. The investigators amplified TCR beta CDR3 regions from RNA transcripts. Using the HTBI primer set, a first-round RT-PCR was run on the TCR CDR3. TCRdb ran MiXCR on the multiplex PCR reads and lists one entry per CDR3 protein. Among under 650,000 distinct CDR3 sequences listed, around 15% were seen once. These data originate in a study of T cells in Graves' hyperthyroidism and ophthalmopathy. Study-wide results and limits: A model using 13 V-J features told ophthalmopathy apart from stable hyperthyroidism. Expanded thyroid clonotypes (above 0.001) were mostly also found in blood.

V lost 0 bases and J lost 0, with 11 bases in between. The CDR3 is made up of 17 amino acids. Germline values: CDR1 MNHGY, CDR2 SVAAGI. The chain joins TRBV6-9 to TRBJ2-2, with D unresolved. The source of this sequence is a woman in her thirties with Graves' hyperthyroidism. The sequencing sample was made of blood. CDR3 bases: TGTGCCAGCAGTTATTCTACGTTTCTAACGAACACCGGGGAGCTGTTTTTT. It codes for CASSYSTFLTNTGELFF.